Here is one T cell receptor beta chain with its context. Combining iRepertoire HTBI primers with Arm-PCR of CDR3 regions, the authors built TCR beta libraries. A single record per CDR3 protein comes from TCRdb applying MiXCR to the multiplex PCR reads. The sample lists 400,000 to 500,000 distinct CDR3 sequences, 20% to 25% occurring once. The sample comes from a study of regulatory T cells in long-lasting Graves disease. Study-level information: With positive TSH receptor antibodies and over 5 years of antithyroid drugs, Graves' disease was considered persistent.

Time point indicated: persistent/refractory GD, antithyroid drugs over 5 years with positive TRAb. TCR sequences were obtained from RNA taken from PBMCs. Guidelines of the American Thyroid Association were used to diagnose Graves' disease. Germline loops: CDR1 DFQATT, CDR2 SNEGSKA (reference sequence). V shed 2 bases, J shed 4 bases, and the junction held 2 bases outside the gene matches. There are 14 residues in the CDR3. The sample was peripheral blood mononuclear cells (PBMCs), taken when the disease was refractory, from a patient treated with antithyroid drugs. The rearrangement joins TRBV20-1 to TRBJ2-1; 10 bases agree with TRBD2. This receptor was obtained from a female donor with Graves disease. The CDR3 reads CSARLTSGYNEQFF. The CDR3 DNA reads as TGCAGTGCTAGATTGACTAGCGGGTACAATGAGCAGTTCTTC.